This TCR beta chain appears in the sequencing data of a study of radiotherapy plus CTLA-4 blockade in lung cancer. Study summary: Objective responses were documented in about 19% of patients, with disease control in 25% to 35%. Points from the study as a whole: Radiotherapy with ipilimumab was followed by blood expansion of tumor-derived clones. Early blood T cell clone dynamics reportedly forecast response best, with interferon-beta.

Patients in the study, people with chemo-refractory metastatic non-small-cell lung cancer, received focal radiation plus ipilimumab CTLA-4 blockade. Sequencing was performed with immunoSEQ multiplex PCR; in TCRdb, only in-frame clones are kept and a portion is missing. The repertoire holds about 110,000 clones, with over 75% as singletons. Details on this clone: The antigen remains undetermined.

Per the germline V gene, CDR1 is MNHEY and CDR2 is SVGAGI. The CDR3 extends over 12 amino acids. With V trimmed by 11 bases and J by 1 base, 4 bases remained unmatched. The material sequenced was peripheral blood, taken from a patient treated with radiotherapy plus ipilimumab. The chain links TRBV6-5 to TRBJ2-5; 7 positions match TRBD1. This clonotype was obtained from a human donor with non-small cell lung cancer that progressed on radiotherapy plus ipilimumab. Some clones in this sample may be carry-over from other donors' samples. DNA of the CDR3: TGTGCCGAAGACAGGGTCCAAGAGACCCAGTACTTC. Its protein is CAEDRVQETQYF.